These 22 T cell receptor beta chains originate from one sample sequenced in a study of siplizumab effects on memory and regulatory T cells. Repertoires were generated with immunoSEQ multiplex PCR, while TCRdb's copy carries only in-frame clones and drops some. The data hold 70,000 to 100,000 clones, with roughly 96% observed a single time. Material: naive CD4+ T cells sorted from blood. Receptor source: a human donor in good health.

The V call is TRBV7-2, the J call TRBJ1-5; 7 bases fit TRBD1. Germline V CDR1 and CDR2: SGHTA, FQGNSA. J gave up 1 base and V 5 bases, and 8 bases lay outside the gene matches. This CDR3 is 16 amino acids long. The DNA for the CDR3 is TGTGCCAGCAGCCCCCAGGGGGGGTTGAGCAATCAGCCCCAGCATTTT. It yields the protein CASSPQGGLSNQPQHF.

V gene TRBV7-9 combines with J gene TRBJ2-4; D unresolved. This CDR3 comprises 15 residues. Germline-derived CDR1 and CDR2 are SEHNR and FQNEAQ (reference sequence). V was pared by 3 bases and J by 0 bases, with 9 bases between. CDR3 protein: CASSFFSLAKNIQYF. For the CDR3, the DNA is TGTGCCAGCAGCTTCTTCTCTTTAGCCAAAAACATTCAGTACTTC.

The rearrangement joins TRBV30 to TRBJ1-2, with 7 bases aligning to TRBD1. CDR3 length equals 13 residues. The J segment lost 5 bases and the V segment lost 3 bases, leaving 6 bases of the junction unmatched. The V gene's germline CDR1 is GTSNPN and CDR2 SVGIG (reference sequence). The DNA for the CDR3 is TGTGCCTGGAGCCCTAGACAGGGATATGGCTACACCTTC. Amino acids: CAWSPRQGYGYTF.

V is TRBV15 and J is TRBJ1-2, with 8 nucleotides matching TRBD1. The CDR3 has 18 amino acids. V was clipped by 3 bases and J by 5 bases; unmatched bases: 17. The germline gives CDR1 LNHNV, CDR2 YYDKDF (reference sequence). CDR3 sequence: CATSSPNRRTGYRYGYTF. The DNA of the CDR3 is TGTGCCACCAGCAGCCCAAATCGGAGGACAGGGTACAGGTATGGCTACACCTTC.

For the CDR3, the DNA is TGTGCCAGCAGCTCGAGGACAGCCACAGATACGCAGTATTTT. Its translation: CASSSRTATDTQYF. The genes are TRBV5-4 and TRBJ2-3, with D possibly matching TRBD1 (6 bases). The CDR3 has 14 residues. Germline V CDR1 and CDR2: SGHNT, YYREEE (reference sequence). V dropped 3 bases and J dropped 2 bases, with 10 bases sitting between them.

V is TRBV7-9 and J is TRBJ2-7; no definite D call. CDR3 length: 12 amino acids. Germline V lookup: CDR1 SEHNR, CDR2 FQNEAQ (reference sequence). Between the trimmed V and J ends, which lost 6 bases and 2 bases, there was a span of 8 bases. This chain's CDR3 is CASSSLTYEQYF. The CDR3 coding sequence is TGTGCCAGCAGTTCTCTAACCTACGAGCAGTACTTC. The full variable domain, with the rest looked up from reference TRBV7-9 and TRBJ2-7, is DTGVSQNPRHKITKRGQNVTFRCDPISEHNRLYWYRQTLGQGPEFLTYFQNEAQLEKSRLLSDRFSAERPKGSFSTLEIQRTEQGDSAMYLCASSSLTYEQYFGPGTRLTVT.

CDR3 DNA: TGTGCCAGCAGCGCCTACCTGCCGGTCACAGATACGCAGTATTTT. It translates to CASSAYLPVTDTQYF. The chain links TRBV11-2 to TRBJ2-3; D call uncertain. The CDR3 loop spans 15 amino acids. The V and J ends lost 5 bases and 2 bases respectively, with 14 bases between them. Germline-derived CDR1 and CDR2 are SGHAT and FQNNGV.

The rearrangement joins TRBV6-1 to TRBJ1-1; D remains unclear. CDR3 size: 13 residues. Germline V CDR1 and CDR2: MNHNS, SASEGT. V lost 7 bases and J lost 6, with 15 bases in between. CDR3 amino acids: CASTRGGRPEAFF. In DNA form, the CDR3 reads TGTGCCAGCACAAGAGGAGGGCGGCCTGAAGCTTTCTTT.

This chain uses TRBV2 with TRBJ2-5; TRBD2 aligns across 8 bases. With 5 bases clipped from V and 6 bases from J, the junction kept 11 bases outside the gene matches. The CDR3 has 15 residues. The germline V gene has CDR1 SNHLY and CDR2 FYNNEI. In DNA, the CDR3 is TGTGCCAGCAGTCCCCTGACGGGGGGGCCAAAGACCCAGTACTTC. It is translated as CASSPLTGGPKTQYF. Supplemented by reference TRBV2 and TRBJ2-5, the full variable domain reads EPEVTQTPSHQVTQMGQEVILRCVPISNHLYFYWYRQILGQKVEFLVSFYNNEISEKSEIFDDQFSVERPDGSNFTLKIRSTKLEDSAMYFCASSPLTGGPKTQYFGPGTRLLVL.

This clone was seen only a few times. The chain carries TRBV5-4 and TRBJ2-5; TRBD2 is a possible D gene (5 bases). V lost 2 bases to trimming and J lost 4 bases, with 9 bases between them. The germline V gene has CDR1 SGHNT and CDR2 YYREEE (reference sequence). This CDR3 has 13 amino acids. Here the CDR3 reads CASSFGVPETQYF. CDR3 in DNA: TGTGCCAGCAGCTTCGGGGTCCCAGAGACCCAGTACTTC.

This chain links TRBV25-1 with TRBJ2-7; tentatively, D is TRBD2 (7 bases). CDR3 size: 14 residues. Per the germline V gene, CDR1 is MGHDK and CDR2 is SYGVNS. Trimming took 6 bases from V and 2 from J, leaving 14 bases between them. CDR3: CASSQGGGPYEQYF. As DNA, the CDR3 is TGTGCCAGCAGCCAAGGGGGGGGACCCTACGAGCAGTACTTC.

This chain uses TRBV6-6 with TRBJ2-2, with D unclear. The V and J ends lost 5 bases and 6 bases respectively, with 10 bases between them. Germline values: CDR1 MNHNY, CDR2 SVGAGI (reference sequence). The CDR3 length is 13 residues. The CDR3 is CASSPGPAGELFF. CDR3 in DNA: TGTGCCAGCAGTCCCGGACCCGCCGGGGAGCTGTTTTTT.

V gene TRBV19 combines with J gene TRBJ2-5; D not resolved. The CDR3 is made up of 13 amino acids. CDR1 and CDR2 (germline): LNHDA, SQIVND (reference sequence). Trimming stripped 4 bases from V and 1 base from J, with 7 bases between. The CDR3 DNA reads TGTGCCAGTAGTACGGGCGCCCAAGAGACCCAGTACTTC. This gives the protein CASSTGAQETQYF.

The CDR3 region is CASSLGSSMTSYEQYF. CDR3 DNA: TGCGCCAGCAGCTTGGGTAGCAGCATGACCTCCTACGAGCAGTACTTC. The rearrangement uses TRBV5-1 and TRBJ2-5; no clear D. Judging by the DNA end, TRBJ2-7 fits better; the J call may be wrong. CDR1 and CDR2 (germline): SGHRS, YFSETQ. The CDR3 is 16 amino acids.

V is TRBV28 and J is TRBJ2-1, with D unclear. V was pared by 10 bases and J by 9 bases, with 16 bases between. This CDR3 comprises 12 residues. The germline V gene has CDR1 MDHEN and CDR2 SYDVKM. This CDR3 is CATESGLSEQFF. The CDR3 nucleotides are TGTGCCACCGAATCGGGTTTGAGTGAGCAGTTCTTC. The entire variable domain, with the rest obtained from reference TRBV28 and TRBJ2-1, is as follows: DVKVTQSSRYLVKRTGEKVFLECVQDMDHENMFWYRQDPGLGLRLIYFSYDVKMKEKGDIPEGYSVSREKKERFSLILESASTNQTSMYLCATESGLSEQFFGPGTRLTVL.

The rearrangement links TRBV28 to TRBJ2-7; 8 bases fit TRBD1. Germline CDR1 reads MDHEN; CDR2 reads SYDVKM. The V gene end was trimmed by 6 bases and the J gene end by 6 bases; junction bases not matched to a gene: 7. The CDR3 runs to 13 residues. This chain's CDR3 is CASRPNDRGEQYF. CDR3 bases: TGTGCCAGCAGGCCTAACGACAGGGGCGAGCAGTACTTC.

The chain carries TRBV7-2 and TRBJ2-6; D gene ambiguous. The CDR3 covers 14 residues. In germline, CDR1 is SGHTA, CDR2 FQGNSA. With 8 bases removed from V and 0 bases from J, the gap between germline ends came to 8 bases. CDR3 in amino acids: CASGPRSGANVLTF. The DNA of the CDR3 is TGTGCCAGCGGGCCTCGCTCTGGGGCCAACGTCCTGACTTTC.

The chain links TRBV23-1 to TRBJ2-4, with a weak D call TRBD2 (6 bases). TRBV23-1 is treated as an ORF (open reading frame) with a function not yet certain. V lost 6 bases and J 0 bases, leaving 15 bases between the germline ends. The CDR3 is 16 amino acids. This chain's CDR3 is CASSGGGSLAKNIQYF. Here the CDR3 DNA reads TGCGCCAGCAGCGGTGGGGGGTCGTTAGCCAAAAACATTCAGTACTTC.

This chain connects TRBV27 to TRBJ2-7; 13 nucleotides line up with TRBD2. V lost 3 bases to trimming and J lost 4 bases; unmatched junction nucleotides: 6. CDR3 length equals 16 residues. Germline V gene lookup returns CDR1 MNHEY and CDR2 SMNVEV (reference sequence). CDR3 nucleotide sequence: TGTGCCAGCAGTTTTACTAGCGGGGGGGCTTGGTACGAGCAGTACTTC. Translated: CASSFTSGGAWYEQYF.

This clone appeared once. This chain connects TRBV7-6 to TRBJ2-5; D might be TRBD2 (5 bases). The DNA matches TRBJ2-7 better at its end, which makes the J call doubtful. This CDR3 has 16 residues. Germline values: CDR1 SGHVS, CDR2 FNYEAQ. CDR3 residues: CASSLRSRAETYEQYF. The CDR3 nucleotides are TGTGCCAGCAGCTTACGGTCGAGGGCAGAGACCTACGAGCAGTACTTC.

The V and J genes are TRBV11-2 and TRBJ2-2; unclear D gene. Deletions cut 5 bases from V and 0 bases from J, with 10 bases between. Germline values: CDR1 SGHAT, CDR2 FQNNGV. The CDR3 length is 15 residues. CDR3 coding DNA: TGTGCCAGCAGCCCCACCGGAACGAACACCGGGGAGCTGTTTTTT. Translation gives CASSPTGTNTGELFF.

The chain links TRBV6-1 to TRBJ2-7; TRBD1 matches 7 bases. J was trimmed by 3 bases and V by 7 bases; bases with no gene match: 6. Per the germline V gene, CDR1 is MNHNS and CDR2 is SASEGT. The CDR3 sequence is 13 residues long. This chain's CDR3 is CASNGQALYEQYF. The CDR3 region has the DNA TGTGCCAGCAATGGACAGGCACTCTACGAGCAGTACTTC.